This entry features one T cell receptor beta chain sequence. Its antigen remains unidentified. Amplification yielded TCR beta CDR3 regions, with RNA transcripts as the source. The HTBI primer set was used in a first-round RT-PCR of the TCR CDR3. TCRdb ran MiXCR on the multiplex PCR reads and lists one entry per CDR3 protein. The data contain roughly 750,000 distinct CDR3 sequences, 16% of them singletons. The data originate from a study of T cells in Graves' hyperthyroidism and ophthalmopathy. In the study overall: The blood sample was taken at first diagnosis, before treatment began.

General study points: Ophthalmopathy was separated from stable hyperthyroidism by a 13 V-J model.

Absence of ophthalmopathy progression within 18 months defined stable Graves' hyperthyroidism. The PBMCs were taken from around 9.1 ml of fresh peripheral blood. The ends lost 1 base at V and 4 bases at J; junction bases unmatched: 12. CDR1 is SGHAT, CDR2 FQNNGV, per germline. This CDR3 spans 18 amino acids. This chain links TRBV11-2 with TRBJ2-2; TRBD1 matches at 7 bases. This clonotype was obtained from a man aged 18-30 years with Graves' hyperthyroidism. The sequenced sample consisted of blood. The CDR3 sequence is CASSLGARGGYGTGELFF. DNA of the CDR3: TGTGCCAGCAGCTTAGGGGCGCGAGGGGGCTATGGCACCGGGGAGCTGTTTTTT.